The 14 T cell receptor beta chains in this list originate from one sample, sequenced in a study of blood T cell repertoires in COVID-19. TCRdb keeps only in-frame clones here, not all; method: immunoSEQ multiplex PCR. The data contain about 200,000 clones, more than 75% of them singletons. Sequencing was carried out using peripheral blood. These receptors came from a man older than 75 with acute or convalescent COVID-19.

This clone was counted many times. This sequence joins TRBV5-6 and TRBJ2-1; TRBD2 might be the D (5 bases). Germline V gene sequence: CDR1 SGHDT, CDR2 YYEEEE. V dropped 5 bases and J dropped 9 bases, with 15 bases sitting between them. This CDR3 spans 13 amino acids. The CDR3 DNA is TGTGCCAGCAGGCTCCCAAATAGCGTTGAGCAGTTCTTC. Its protein product is CASRLPNSVEQFF.

The gene calls are TRBV7-2 and TRBJ2-1; TRBD2 might be the D (6 bases). Germline CDR1 SGHTA, CDR2 FQGNSA. The CDR3 extends over 15 amino acids. V dropped 3 bases and J dropped 4 bases, with 13 bases sitting between them. The CDR3 region has the DNA TGTGCCAGCAGCTTGTCGGGACTCCCTTACAATGAGCAGTTCTTC. Encoded protein: CASSLSGLPYNEQFF.

The J gene is TRBJ1-5, the V gene TRBV20-1; weak D call: TRBD1 (6 bases). V lost 3 bases to trimming and J lost 1 base, with 13 bases between them. Germline loops: CDR1 DFQATT, CDR2 SNEGSKA (reference sequence). CDR3 size: 15 residues. The CDR3 reads CSASRGTISNQPQHF. Here the CDR3 DNA reads TGCAGTGCTAGTCGAGGGACAATCAGCAATCAGCCCCAGCATTTT.

This clone was counted between two and nine times. V is TRBV28 and J is TRBJ1-2; 9 nucleotides match TRBD1. The CDR3 loop spans 15 amino acids. V lost 5 bases, J lost 2 bases, and 6 bases stayed unmatched. CDR1 and CDR2 from the germline V gene are MDHEN and SYDVKM. CDR3 bases: TGTGCCAGCAGTCCGACCGGGACAGGGAACTATGGCTACACCTTC. Translated: CASSPTGTGNYGYTF.

The chain is built from TRBV7-8 and TRBJ2-3, with a tentative D call TRBD1 (6 bases). Per germline, CDR1 SGHVS and CDR2 FQNEAQ. CDR3 length: 15 amino acids. The V end was cut by 0 bases, the J end by 6 bases, with 13 bases between. This CDR3 is CASSLAVQGSDTQYF. The CDR3 coding sequence is TGTGCCAGCAGCTTAGCGGTCCAGGGGTCCGATACGCAGTATTTT.

The chain combines TRBV7-3 with TRBJ2-6, with a tentative D call TRBD2 (6 bases). Germline V CDR1 and CDR2: SGHTA, FQGTGA. The CDR3 is 18 residues long. Trimming removed 1 base from V and 4 bases from J, with 17 bases in between. This chain's CDR3 is CASSLMGGGKRGANVLTF. The CDR3 coding sequence is TGTGCCAGCAGCTTAATGGGAGGAGGGAAAAGAGGGGCCAACGTCCTGACTTTC.

This chain links TRBV19 with TRBJ2-1; D is unresolved. Germline assignment: CDR1 LNHDA and CDR2 SQIVND (reference sequence). The CDR3 extends over 11 amino acids. V gave up 9 bases and J gave up 5 bases, with 8 bases separating them. CDR3 sequence: CASPYDNEQFF. The CDR3 DNA reads TGTGCCAGCCCCTATGACAATGAGCAGTTCTTC.

CDR3 amino acids: CASSRDLGAGDTQYF. The CDR3 nucleotides read TGTGCCAGCAGCCGGGATTTAGGGGCCGGGGATACGCAGTATTTT. The gene calls are TRBV4-2 and TRBJ2-3; tentatively, D is TRBD1 (5 bases). V lost 4 bases and J 6 bases, leaving 17 bases between the germline ends. CDR3 length: 15 residues. Germline CDR1 LGHNA, CDR2 YNFKEQ.

The chain couples TRBV14 to TRBJ2-3, with D perhaps TRBD2 (6 bases). The CDR3 runs to 18 residues. CDR1 and CDR2 from the germline V gene are SGHDN and FVKESK. V was clipped by 0 bases and J by 1 base, with 17 bases between them. The CDR3 sequence is CASSQDPWRGRRTDTQYF. CDR3 sequence (DNA): TGTGCCAGCAGCCAAGATCCCTGGCGGGGCCGACGCACAGATACGCAGTATTTT.

This clone was counted once. The rearrangement links TRBV19 to TRBJ1-3; 9 bases align to TRBD1. Trimming cost V 7 bases and J 0 bases; bases outside gene matches: 7. The CDR3 covers 16 residues. The germline V gene has CDR1 LNHDA and CDR2 SQIVND (reference sequence). The CDR3 nucleotides read TGTGCCAGTATCCCGGGACAGGGCTTCTCTGGAAACACCATATATTTT. This translates into CASIPGQGFSGNTIYF. Full variable domain (missing parts from reference TRBV19 and TRBJ1-3): DGGITQSPKYLFRKEGQNVTLSCEQNLNHDAMYWYRQDPGQGLRLIYYSQIVNDFQKGDIAEGYSVSREKKESFPLTVTSAQKNPTAFYLCASIPGQGFSGNTIYFGEGSWLTVV.

The V and J genes are TRBV4-3 and TRBJ2-2; a possible D gene is TRBD2 (5 bases). Germline V CDR1 and CDR2: LGHNA, YSLEER. The germline V and J ends were trimmed by 6 bases and 0 bases, with 11 bases remaining between them. This CDR3 has 15 amino acids. CDR3 bases: TGCGCCAGCAGTAGAGGAGGCACGAACACCGGGGAGCTGTTTTTT. Its translation: CASSRGGTNTGELFF.

The chain carries TRBV24-1 and TRBJ2-1; 9 nucleotides match TRBD1. CDR1 is KGHDR and CDR2 is SFDVKD in the germline V gene. V lost 3 bases, J lost 7 bases, and 9 bases stayed unmatched. The CDR3 covers 16 residues. In DNA, the CDR3 is TGTGCCACCAGTGATCCAACACAGGGGGCAGGTAATGAGCAGTTCTTC. Translating it yields CATSDPTQGAGNEQFF.

V is TRBV12-5 and J is TRBJ2-1; 11 nucleotides align to TRBD2. This CDR3 region has 15 residues. V lost 4 bases and J lost 3; bases outside the gene matches: 2. Germline V gene sequence: CDR1 LGHNT, CDR2 FRNRAP. The CDR3: CASGYSGRGYNEQFF. The CDR3 bases are TGTGCTAGTGGTTATAGCGGGAGGGGCTACAATGAGCAGTTCTTC.

The chain carries TRBV28 and TRBJ1-1; 8 nucleotides line up with TRBD1. This CDR3 is built from 14 residues. The germline V gene encodes CDR1 MDHEN and CDR2 SYDVKM. Trimming cost V 4 bases and J 3 bases; bases outside gene matches: 4. CDR3 in amino acids: CASSSGTGDTEAFF. The CDR3 nucleotides read TGTGCCAGCAGTTCCGGGACAGGCGACACTGAAGCTTTCTTT.